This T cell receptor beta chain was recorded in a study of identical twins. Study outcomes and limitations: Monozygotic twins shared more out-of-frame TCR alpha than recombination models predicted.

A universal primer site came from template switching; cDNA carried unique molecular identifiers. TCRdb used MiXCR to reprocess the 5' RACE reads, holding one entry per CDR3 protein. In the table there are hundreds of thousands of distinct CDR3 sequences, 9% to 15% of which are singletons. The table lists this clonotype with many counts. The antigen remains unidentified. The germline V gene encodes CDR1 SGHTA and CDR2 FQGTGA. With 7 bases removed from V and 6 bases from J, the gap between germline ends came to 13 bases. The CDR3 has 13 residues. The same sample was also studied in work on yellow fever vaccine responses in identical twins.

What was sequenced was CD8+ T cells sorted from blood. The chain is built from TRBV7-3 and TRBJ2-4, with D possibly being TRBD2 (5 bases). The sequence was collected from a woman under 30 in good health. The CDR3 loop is CASKGGSGNIQYF. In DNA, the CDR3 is TGTGCCAGCAAGGGTGGGAGCGGAAACATTCAGTACTTC.